Presented here are 30 T cell receptor beta chains from one specimen sequenced in a study of identical twins. TCRdb reprocessed the 5' RACE reads with MiXCR, giving one entry per CDR3 protein. The sample has hundreds of thousands of distinct CDR3 sequences; around a sixth are singletons. These data were likewise used in another study, on T cells expressing NK-cell markers.

The sequencing sample was made of PBMCs. These receptors all stem from a woman aged 18-29 years in good health.

This sequence joins TRBV10-3 and TRBJ2-7; D assignment may be TRBD1 or TRBD2 (6 bases each). This CDR3 contains 16 residues. Germline lookup yields CDR1 ENHRY and CDR2 SYGVKD. V was shortened by 0 bases and J by 3 bases, with 15 bases between the two germline ends. In DNA, the CDR3 is TGTGCCATCAGTGAGTCCGGGGGCGCGGTCAACTACGAGCAGTACTTC. It encodes CAISESGGAVNYEQYF.

V and J are TRBV4-1 and TRBJ1-4, with D possibly matching TRBD1 (6 bases). V was shortened by 4 bases and J by 5 bases, with 11 bases between the two germline ends. Germline values: CDR1 MGHRA, CDR2 YSYEKL. The length of the CDR3 is 14 residues. The DNA for the CDR3 is TGCGCCAGCAGCCGGGTCGGACAGAATGAAAAACTGTTTTTT. Its protein product is CASSRVGQNEKLFF.

Concerning this clonotype itself: A read error may be the cause here, since a much bigger clone is one base away. This chain uses TRBV7-9 with TRBJ1-4; D unresolved. Germline CDR1 and CDR2: SEHNR and FQNEAQ (reference sequence). The CDR3 length is 11 residues. V lost 2 bases, J lost 7 bases, and 2 bases lay in between. CDR3 amino acids: CASSLTEKLFF. DNA of the CDR3: TGTGCCAGCAGCTTAACTGAAAAACTGTTTTTT.

There are a few counts of this clonotype. V usage is TRBV27 and J usage is TRBJ2-2; the match to TRBD2 covers 14 bases. The CDR3 contains 21 residues. Trimming cost V 4 bases and J 5 bases; bases outside gene matches: 18. Looked up from germline, CDR1 is MNHEY and CDR2 is SMNVEV (reference sequence). CDR3 nucleotides: TGTGCCAGCAGTTCTAGGATACCGGGACTAGCGGGGGCCGACGTAACCGGGGAGCTGTTTTTT. Encoded protein: CASSSRIPGLAGADVTGELFF.

This clonotype was seen a handful of times. V gene TRBV5-1 combines with J gene TRBJ2-7, with D maybe TRBD1 (6 bases). The CDR3 is 14 residues long. Germline V gene sequence: CDR1 SGHRS, CDR2 YFSETQ. V shed 0 bases and J shed 4 bases, with 11 bases lying between them. CDR3 protein: CASSLAWGRYEQYF. CDR3 coding DNA: TGCGCCAGCAGCTTGGCGTGGGGGCGTTACGAGCAGTACTTC.

The chain has TRBV3-1 and TRBJ2-7; possible D gene TRBD1, 6 bases. V was trimmed by 2 bases and J by 1 base, leaving 15 bases between them. The CDR3 contains 16 residues. CDR1 and CDR2 (germline): LGHDT, YNNKEL (reference sequence). CDR3 coding DNA: TGTGCCAGCAGCCAAAAAGGCTCAGGGGAATCCTACGAGCAGTACTTC. Amino acids: CASSQKGSGESYEQYF.

The chain recombines TRBV20-1 with TRBJ1-2; D remains unclear. V lost 7 bases and J 4 bases, leaving 13 bases between the germline ends. Germline values: CDR1 DFQATT, CDR2 SNEGSKA (reference sequence). This CDR3 has 12 amino acids. The chain's CDR3 is CSVKTRSYGYTF. CDR3 bases: TGCAGTGTTAAAACACGGAGCTATGGCTACACCTTC.

The rearrangement uses TRBV3-1 and TRBJ2-1, with D perhaps given as TRBD1 or TRBD2 (5 bases each). The germline V and J ends were trimmed by 0 bases and 7 bases, with 16 bases remaining between them. The CDR3 length is 16 residues. CDR1 LGHDT and CDR2 YNNKEL come from the germline V gene (reference sequence). The chain's CDR3 is CASSQDMRGAWNEQFF. The CDR3 region has the DNA TGTGCCAGCAGCCAAGATATGAGAGGGGCTTGGAATGAGCAGTTCTTC.

This clonotype showed up just a few times. V and J are TRBV5-1 and TRBJ2-3; 11 bases agree with TRBD2. The V gene's germline CDR1 is SGHRS and CDR2 YFSETQ. The ends lost 9 bases at V and 4 bases at J; junction bases unmatched: 7. The CDR3 is made up of 14 amino acids. CDR3 amino acids: CATNSGREADTQYF. In nucleotides, the CDR3 is TGCGCCACCAATAGCGGGAGGGAGGCAGATACGCAGTATTTT.

This clonotype was seen a few times. This chain connects TRBV3-1 to TRBJ1-5; TRBD1 aligns across 9 bases. The CDR3 has 15 residues. The V segment lost 4 bases and the J segment 2 bases; nucleotides outside the gene matches: 3. Looked up from germline, CDR1 is LGHDT and CDR2 is YNNKEL (reference sequence). The CDR3 nucleotides read TGTGCCAGCAGCCTGAGGACAGGGGGCAATCAGCCCCAGCATTTT. Amino acid sequence: CASSLRTGGNQPQHF.

This clonotype was recorded many times. V usage is TRBV12-3 or TRBV12-4 and J usage is TRBJ2-2; D might be TRBD1 (6 bases). This CDR3 region has 14 residues. V was pared by 0 bases and J by 4 bases, with 6 bases between. The CDR3 protein is CASSLARGTGELFF. CDR3 DNA sequence: TGTGCCAGCAGTTTAGCCAGGGGCACCGGGGAGCTGTTTTTT.

The chain recombines TRBV7-2 with TRBJ2-1; a weak D match, TRBD2 (6 bases). The CDR3 runs 15 residues. CDR1 and CDR2 from the germline V gene are SGHTA and FQGNSA. V lost 2 bases, J lost 4 bases, and 12 bases lay in between. The CDR3 bases are TGTGCCAGCAGCTTATGGCGGAGGGGATACAATGAGCAGTTCTTC. Its translation is CASSLWRRGYNEQFF.

This clonotype was observed a handful of times. The chain combines TRBV13 with TRBJ1-6; 8 bases line up with TRBD1. Germline values: CDR1 PRHDT, CDR2 FYEKMQ (reference sequence). Trimming at V came to 6 bases and at J to 4 bases, leaving 8 bases not matched to a gene. CDR3 length equals 16 residues. The CDR3 sequence: CASSPGGEIYNSPLHF. CDR3 bases: TGTGCCAGCAGTCCAGGGGGCGAAATTTATAATTCACCCCTCCACTTT.

This chain joins TRBV5-4 and TRBJ2-1; 7 nucleotides match TRBD1. The CDR3 is 15 amino acids. J lost 6 bases, V lost 4 bases, and 10 bases had no gene match. The germline V gene encodes CDR1 SGHNT and CDR2 YYREEE (reference sequence). CDR3 sequence reads: CASSPTTGSANEQFF. CDR3 bases: TGTGCCAGCAGCCCTACGACAGGGTCGGCCAATGAGCAGTTCTTC.

This chain joins TRBV11-2 and TRBJ2-7; no firm D call. Trimming stripped 5 bases from V and 0 bases from J, with 14 bases between. Germline assignment: CDR1 SGHAT and CDR2 FQNNGV. This CDR3 is built from 15 residues. As DNA, the CDR3 is TGTGCCAGCAGCCAACAGAGCTTCAGCTCCTACGAGCAGTACTTC. This sequence encodes CASSQQSFSSYEQYF.

This clonotype showed up just once. The CDR3 reads CAIKGRDYNEQFF. In DNA, the CDR3 is TGTGCCATCAAGGGCAGGGACTACAATGAGCAGTTCTTC. The gene calls are TRBV10-3 and TRBJ2-1; a weak D match, TRBD1 (5 bases). Germline V CDR1 and CDR2: ENHRY, SYGVKD. There are 13 residues in the CDR3. Trimming cost V 7 bases and J 3 bases, with 10 bases left between them.

V gene TRBV20-1 combines with J gene TRBJ1-4; no reliable D call. The germline CDR1 and CDR2 sequences are DFQATT and SNEGSKA (reference sequence). With 0 bases removed from V and 0 bases from J, the gap between germline ends came to 8 bases. The CDR3 is 15 residues long. The chain's CDR3 is CSARDGFATNEKLFF. The CDR3 region has the DNA TGCAGTGCTAGAGATGGGTTTGCAACTAATGAAAAACTGTTTTTT.

This clonotype was detected a few times. V is TRBV7-7 and J is TRBJ2-3; D not resolved. Trimming removed 5 bases at V and 2 bases at J, with 11 bases between. CDR1 and CDR2 from the germline V gene are SSHAT and FNYEAQ (reference sequence). CDR3 size: 14 residues. CDR3 residues: CASSLGPNTDTQYF. Here the CDR3 DNA reads TGTGCCAGCAGCCTCGGGCCCAACACAGATACGCAGTATTTT.

The chain carries TRBV7-9 and TRBJ1-2, with unresolved D. From germline, CDR1 is SEHNR and CDR2 FQNEAQ (reference sequence). Trimming left V 1 base short and J 7 bases short, with 7 bases between. The CDR3 sequence is 12 residues long. CDR3 in DNA: TGTGCCAGCAGCTTAGTTGTTAGTGGCTACACCTTC. It codes for CASSLVVSGYTF.

This clonotype was detected a few times. The chain uses TRBV20-1 and TRBJ1-1; a possible D gene is TRBD1 (5 bases). In germline, CDR1 is DFQATT, CDR2 SNEGSKA (reference sequence). The CDR3 runs 14 residues. Trimming took 2 bases from V and 1 from J, leaving 11 bases between them. For the CDR3, the DNA is TGCAGTGCTAGATCAGTCGGGGGGAACACTGAAGCTTTCTTT. Amino acid sequence: CSARSVGGNTEAFF.

V is TRBV7-6 and J is TRBJ2-2; D gene uncertain. CDR1 is SGHVS and CDR2 is FNYEAQ in the germline V gene. The CDR3 has 13 residues. Trimming stripped 8 bases from V and 6 bases from J, with 13 bases between. The CDR3 DNA is TGTGCCAGCGGCCCCGCGGAATCCGGGGAGCTGTTTTTT. It yields the protein CASGPAESGELFF.

V usage is TRBV20-1 and J usage is TRBJ2-1; TRBD2 agrees at 13 bases. The germline V gene encodes CDR1 DFQATT and CDR2 SNEGSKA (reference sequence). This CDR3 spans 14 amino acids. Unmatched junction bases numbered 3, after V lost 5 bases and J lost 5 bases. CDR3 residues: CSALGTSGDNEQFF. Here the CDR3 DNA reads TGCAGTGCTCTCGGGACTAGCGGGGACAATGAGCAGTTCTTC.

The gene calls are TRBV4-3 and TRBJ1-1; unclear D gene. Germline V gives CDR1 LGHNA, CDR2 YSLEER. This CDR3 has 15 amino acids. Between the trimmed V and J ends, which lost 0 bases and 1 base, there was a span of 9 bases. This chain's CDR3 is CASSQDAVGNTEAFF. Written as DNA, the CDR3 is TGCGCCAGCAGCCAAGATGCGGTCGGGAACACTGAAGCTTTCTTT.

This clonotype was counted only a few times. The chain is built from TRBV29-1 and TRBJ1-1, with unresolved D. This CDR3 spans 12 amino acids. CDR1 and CDR2 (germline): SQVTM, ANQGSEA. The V gene lost 7 bases and the J gene lost 0 bases, with 9 bases spanning the gap. Here the CDR3 DNA reads TGCAGCGGTAACAACATGAACACTGAAGCTTTCTTT. This translates into CSGNNMNTEAFF.

The sample holds a few counts of this clonotype. The genes are TRBV12-5 and TRBJ2-1; TRBD2 might be the D (5 bases). With 7 bases removed from V and 0 bases from J, the gap between germline ends came to 13 bases. Germline CDR1 reads LGHNT; CDR2 reads FRNRAP. The CDR3 runs to 15 residues. CDR3 DNA: TGTGCTAGTGAGGAGGTTCCCGGCTCCTACAATGAGCAGTTCTTC. This encodes CASEEVPGSYNEQFF.

CDR3 nucleotide sequence: TGTGCCAGCAGCCCCGGGACTAGCTTTATGAATGAGCAGTTCTTC. Protein: CASSPGTSFMNEQFF. V usage is TRBV7-9 and J usage is TRBJ2-1, with 9 positions matching TRBD2. The CDR3 is made up of 15 amino acids. Germline CDR1 is SEHNR and CDR2 is FQNEAQ (reference sequence). The J segment lost 7 bases and the V segment lost 5 bases, leaving 9 bases of the junction unmatched.

This clonotype turned up a few times. The V gene is TRBV20-1, the J gene TRBJ2-3, with TRBD2 matching over 8 bases. From germline, CDR1 is DFQATT and CDR2 SNEGSKA (reference sequence). The CDR3 has 16 amino acids. V trimming: 0 bases; J trimming: 1 base; junction bases outside the gene matches: 6. In DNA, the CDR3 is TGCAGTGCTAGAGATCGGCCTAGCGGGCGCACAGATACGCAGTATTTT. This gives the protein CSARDRPSGRTDTQYF.

V usage is TRBV20-1 and J usage is TRBJ1-5; D perhaps matches TRBD1 (6 bases). Germline V gene sequence: CDR1 DFQATT, CDR2 SNEGSKA (reference sequence). The CDR3 covers 15 residues. Trimming left V 4 bases short and J 7 bases short, with 20 bases between. The CDR3 DNA is TGCAGTGCTACCACCCGGGGGGGGGCAGACCAGCCCCAGCATTTT. Translation: CSATTRGGADQPQHF.

This clonotype came up a few times. The CDR3 here is CASSPRGASSYNEQFF. The DNA of the CDR3 is TGTGCCAGCAGTCCTAGGGGCGCGAGCTCCTACAATGAGCAGTTCTTC. J is TRBJ2-1 and V is TRBV6-1, with D tentatively TRBD1 (5 bases). The V and J ends lost 5 bases and 0 bases respectively, with 14 bases between them. The CDR3 totals 16 residues. Germline V gene sequence: CDR1 MNHNS, CDR2 SASEGT.

This clonotype was counted many times. The chain carries TRBV12-3 or TRBV12-4 and TRBJ2-7; no clear D gene. Trimming took 3 bases from V and 6 from J, leaving 15 bases between them. The CDR3 sequence is 14 residues long. DNA of the CDR3: TGTGCCAGCAGTTTCCGGGCCCCTACGGGCGAGCAGTACTTC. Protein product: CASSFRAPTGEQYF.